These 7 T cell receptor beta chains share one sample of origin, sequenced in a study of T-cell reconstitution after alpha-beta-depleted transplantation in children. Using unique molecular identifiers, the investigators prepared the TCRbeta library. TCRdb reprocessed the PCR reads via MiXCR and lists one record per CDR3 protein. The profile shows around 440,000 distinct CDR3 sequences, approximately 10% of them singletons. The sample here was PBMCs, taken before TCRalphabeta/CD19-depleted stem cell transplant. These receptors originate from a child aged 2-15 years with inherited bone marrow failure, due to receive a stem cell transplant.

This clonotype appeared many times. The rearrangement uses TRBV6-1 and TRBJ2-1, with TRBD2 matching 8 bases. CDR3 size: 14 residues. V lost 4 bases to trimming and J lost 4 bases; unmatched junction nucleotides: 3. CDR1 is MNHNS, CDR2 SASEGT, per germline. The CDR3 is CASSAREGYNEQFF. In DNA form, the CDR3 reads TGTGCCAGCAGTGCCCGGGAGGGATACAATGAGCAGTTCTTC.

This clonotype was seen repeatedly, ten times or more. The chain combines TRBV21-1 with TRBJ2-5; TRBD1 is taken as the D call from the table, unchecked against the DNA. TRBV21-1 is noted as a pseudogene. CDR3 length: 13 residues. CDR3 bases: TGTGCCAGCATTGGGGCGCCCCCGGGGACCCAGTACTTC. As protein: CASIGAPPGTQYF.

As regards this clonotype: A much larger clonotype is one base distant, so this may be a read error. Since the CDR3 does not end with the conserved phenylalanine or tryptophan, this likely comes from a read error. The V and J genes are TRBV29-1 and TRBJ2-1, with D tentatively TRBD2 (6 bases). Trimming took off 1 base at V and 0 bases at J, with 13 bases between the two ends. The CDR3 is 16 amino acids. The germline V gene encodes CDR1 SQVTM and CDR2 ANQGSEA. CDR3 loop: CSVEGGVHRSYNEQFI. CDR3 nucleotide sequence: TGCAGCGTTGAAGGGGGGGTCCACCGCTCCTACAATGAGCAGTTCATC.

This clonotype was seen repeatedly, ten times or more. The CDR3 bases are TGTGCCACCAGTGCAACAGGGAGAGCACCCTACGAGCAGTACTTC. This translates into CATSATGRAPYEQYF. This chain joins TRBV24-1 and TRBJ2-7, with D perhaps TRBD1 (6 bases). Germline lookup yields CDR1 KGHDR and CDR2 SFDVKD. V lost 5 bases and J 2 bases, leaving 15 bases between the germline ends. This CDR3 spans 15 amino acids.

The chain couples TRBV28 to TRBJ1-2; unclear D gene. CDR1 and CDR2 (germline): MDHEN, SYDVKM. Trimming shortened V by 3 bases and J by 3 bases, and 14 bases separated the two germline ends. This CDR3 region has 15 residues. The CDR3 bases are TGTGCCAGCAGTTTCAACCCAAGTTATGACTATGGCTACACCTTC. Its translation is CASSFNPSYDYGYTF.

The table lists this clonotype with many counts. J is TRBJ2-2 and V is TRBV20-1, with D possibly matching TRBD2 (7 bases). The CDR3 is 17 residues long. The V gene's germline CDR1 is DFQATT and CDR2 SNEGSKA (reference sequence). The V end was cut by 0 bases, the J end by 4 bases, with 18 bases between. The CDR3 DNA sequence: TGCAGTGCTAGAGATTGGGGGGGCAGCGGGGCCACCGGGGAGCTGTTTTTT. It encodes CSARDWGGSGATGELFF.

The sample holds many counts of this clonotype. The chain links TRBV12-3 or TRBV12-4 to TRBJ2-2; D gene ambiguous. The length of the CDR3 is 14 residues. V lost 6 bases and J 7 bases, leaving 15 bases between the germline ends. The CDR3 reads CASSKPDPGGELFF. CDR3 coding DNA: TGTGCCAGCAGCAAACCCGACCCCGGCGGGGAGCTGTTTTTT.